These 21 T cell receptor beta chains were all obtained from the same sample, sequenced in a study of OX40 agonist ivuxolimab in advanced cancers. The data were produced by immunoSEQ multiplex PCR, yet TCRdb's version contains in-frame clones alone and is incomplete. This table holds more than 90,000 clones, roughly 80% found once. The sequenced sample was CD4+ or CD8+ T cells sorted from blood, obtained in a trial of the OX40 agonist ivuxolimab. These receptors all come from an adult with an advanced solid tumor such as melanoma, head and neck, liver or kidney cancer.

The chain links TRBV5-1 to TRBJ2-7; TRBD1 matches 10 bases. V was pared by 3 bases and J by 5 bases, with 5 bases of the junction left unmatched. This CDR3 region has 14 residues. Germline lookup yields CDR1 SGHRS and CDR2 YFSETQ. CDR3: CASSSSTGGNEQYF. CDR3 nucleotides: TGCGCCAGCAGCTCATCGACAGGGGGCAACGAGCAGTACTTC.

V usage is TRBV19 and J usage is TRBJ1-1; D is unresolved. Trimming stripped 5 bases from V and 2 bases from J, with 3 bases between. CDR1 and CDR2 (germline): LNHDA, SQIVND (reference sequence). This CDR3 contains 11 residues. CDR3 in DNA: TGTGCCAGTAGTGACAACACTGAAGCTTTCTTT. It yields the protein CASSDNTEAFF.

This chain connects TRBV7-2 to TRBJ2-6, with 8 bases matching TRBD1. Looked up from germline, CDR1 is SGHTA and CDR2 is FQGNSA. Trimming took 4 bases from V and 6 from J; bases not matched to a gene: 5. The length of the CDR3 is 15 residues. The CDR3 here is CASSSKTGEANVLTF. CDR3 nucleotides: TGTGCCAGCAGCTCAAAGACAGGGGAGGCCAACGTCCTGACTTTC.

The gene calls are TRBV21-1 and TRBJ2-5; the table names TRBD1, a call not compared with the DNA. TRBV21-1 is a listed pseudogene. CDR3 length: 14 amino acids. As DNA, the CDR3 is TGTGCCAGCAGCATACAGGGGGCGGGAGAGACCCAGTACTTC. It codes for CASSIQGAGETQYF.

The genes are TRBV4-1 and TRBJ1-2; D unclear. V lost 3 bases, J lost 5 bases, and 16 bases lay in between. From germline, CDR1 is MGHRA and CDR2 YSYEKL. This CDR3 is built from 15 residues. This chain's CDR3 is CASSQADGSRYGYTF. The CDR3 nucleotides read TGCGCCAGCAGCCAGGCGGACGGGAGCCGGTATGGCTACACCTTC.

J is TRBJ2-2 and V is TRBV7-2; TRBD1 matches 8 bases. Per germline, CDR1 SGHTA and CDR2 FQGNSA. There are 17 residues in the CDR3. V shed 4 bases and J 0 bases; nucleotides not matched to a gene: 7. This CDR3 is CASSSRTGTSNTGELFF. The CDR3 DNA is TGTGCCAGCAGCTCCAGGACAGGGACCTCGAACACCGGGGAGCTGTTTTTT.

The chain recombines TRBV28 with TRBJ1-1; D is perhaps TRBD1 (5 bases). The germline CDR1 and CDR2 sequences are MDHEN and SYDVKM. The CDR3 sequence is 15 residues long. Trimming cost V 4 bases and J 1 base, with 13 bases left between them. The CDR3 here is CASSSPWGPNTEAFF. DNA of the CDR3: TGTGCCAGCAGTTCCCCCTGGGGCCCGAACACTGAAGCTTTCTTT.

The sample holds a few counts of this clone. The genes are TRBV7-2 and TRBJ2-7; TRBD2 matches at 8 bases. V trimming: 5 bases; J trimming: 2 bases; junction bases outside the gene matches: 8. Per the germline V gene, CDR1 is SGHTA and CDR2 is FQGNSA. This CDR3 is built from 15 residues. The chain's CDR3 is CASSRSAGATYEQYF. The DNA of the CDR3 is TGTGCCAGCAGCCGATCAGCGGGGGCCACCTACGAGCAGTACTTC.

The chain combines TRBV7-2 with TRBJ2-4; 7 bases are shared with TRBD2. J lost 1 base, V lost 2 bases, and 8 bases had no gene match. The CDR3 loop spans 17 amino acids. Germline CDR1 SGHTA, CDR2 FQGNSA. CDR3 sequence (DNA): TGTGCCAGCAGCTTAATCCCGGGAGGTGGGGCCAAAAACATTCAGTACTTC. This translates into CASSLIPGGGAKNIQYF.

The rearrangement joins TRBV6-1 to TRBJ2-1; 10 nucleotides line up with TRBD2. This CDR3 has 16 residues. The J segment lost 5 bases and the V segment lost 2 bases, leaving 6 bases of the junction unmatched. The V gene's germline CDR1 is MNHNS and CDR2 SASEGT. The CDR3 coding sequence is TGTGCCAGCAGTGAATTCCGAACTAGCGGGAACAATGAGCAGTTCTTC. Translating gives CASSEFRTSGNNEQFF.

The CDR3 DNA is TGTGCCAGCAGCTTAGGTGTTCAGGGACAGAGCAATCAGCCCCAGCATTTT. It codes for CASSLGVQGQSNQPQHF. The chain has TRBV7-8 and TRBJ1-5; 7 nucleotides agree with TRBD1. CDR1 and CDR2 from the germline V gene are SGHVS and FQNEAQ. J lost 1 base, V lost 1 base, and 7 bases had no gene match. This CDR3 has 17 residues.

J is TRBJ2-7 and V is TRBV21-1; TRBD1 is the table's D call and was not checked against the DNA. TRBV21-1 is reported as a pseudogene. The CDR3 runs to 17 residues. The CDR3 DNA reads as TGTGCCAGCAGCGATTTCCTCCTCCCGGGACAGTCCTACGAGCAGTACTTC. This encodes CASSDFLLPGQSYEQYF.

The chain carries TRBV7-9 and TRBJ1-1; 7 nucleotides match TRBD1. This CDR3 is built from 14 residues. Germline V gene sequence: CDR1 SEHNR, CDR2 FQNEAQ (reference sequence). With 4 bases clipped from V and 3 bases from J, the junction kept 5 bases outside the gene matches. The CDR3 DNA reads as TGTGCCAGCAGCTCCCCCGGGACAGACACTGAAGCTTTCTTT. This translates into CASSSPGTDTEAFF.

The V gene is TRBV2, the J gene TRBJ1-1; D possibly corresponds to TRBD1 (6 bases). In germline, CDR1 is SNHLY, CDR2 FYNNEI. The CDR3 covers 11 residues. Trimming left V 6 bases short and J 10 bases short, with 12 bases between. The CDR3 DNA sequence: TGTGCCAGCAGAGAGGGCAGGGGAGCTTTCTTT. As protein: CASREGRGAFF. Drawing the rest from reference TRBV2 and TRBJ1-1, the complete variable domain is EPEVTQTPSHQVTQMGQEVILRCVPISNHLYFYWYRQILGQKVEFLVSFYNNEISEKSEIFDDQFSVERPDGSNFTLKIRSTKLEDSAMYFCASREGRGAFFGQGTRLTVV.

On this clone itself: The junction departs from germline at one end; a sequencing error may be responsible. Additional DNA sequences in this sample encode the identical CDR3. The chain recombines TRBV12-5 with TRBJ1-1; D remains unclear. CDR1 LGHNT and CDR2 FRNRAP come from the germline V gene. There are 12 residues in the CDR3. The CDR3, as DNA: TGTGCTAGTCGACCCATGAACACTGAGGCTTTCTTT. As protein: CASRPMNTEAFF.

The chain employs TRBV5-4 and TRBJ2-2, with 7 bases matching TRBD2. The CDR3 length is 16 residues. CDR1 is SGHNT, CDR2 YYREEE, per germline (reference sequence). V shed 4 bases, J shed 3 bases, and the junction held 9 bases outside the gene matches. The CDR3 reads CASSPKSSGDTGELFF. In nucleotides, the CDR3 is TGTGCCAGCAGCCCAAAATCTAGCGGCGACACCGGGGAGCTGTTTTTT.

A single count supports this clone. The rearrangement uses TRBV27 and TRBJ2-7; TRBD2 might be the D (7 bases). The CDR3 extends over 15 amino acids. Germline V gene lookup returns CDR1 MNHEY and CDR2 SMNVEV (reference sequence). V was trimmed by 2 bases and J by 3 bases, leaving 14 bases between them. The CDR3 reads CASSLVGGGSYEQYF. As DNA, the CDR3 is TGTGCCAGCAGTTTAGTCGGGGGCGGGAGCTACGAGCAGTACTTC.

This clone was counted only a few times. This sequence joins TRBV10-1 and TRBJ2-5; a weak D match, TRBD2 (6 bases). The CDR3 is made up of 16 amino acids. With 0 bases removed from V and 5 bases from J, the gap between germline ends came to 16 bases. CDR1 and CDR2 from the germline V gene are WNHNN and SYGVQD (reference sequence). The CDR3 region is CASSESGSAGRETQYF. CDR3 nucleotides: TGCGCCAGCAGTGAGTCGGGGTCCGCGGGAAGGGAGACCCAGTACTTC.

There are a few counts of this clone. The rearrangement joins TRBV5-1 to TRBJ2-3; 8 bases line up with TRBD2. Trimming removed 0 bases from V and 0 bases from J; junction bases left unmatched: 6. Germline V gives CDR1 SGHRS, CDR2 YFSETQ. CDR3 length: 17 residues. In nucleotides, the CDR3 is TGCGCCAGCAGCTTGGGGACTAGCCACTTTAGCACAGATACGCAGTATTTT. Its translation: CASSLGTSHFSTDTQYF.

V gene TRBV29-1 combines with J gene TRBJ2-1; D call uncertain. The CDR3 covers 17 residues. Trimming removed 1 base from V and 0 bases from J, with 16 bases in between. Germline values: CDR1 SQVTM, CDR2 ANQGSEA. The CDR3 protein is CSVEGLGALSSYNEQFF. CDR3 DNA sequence: TGCAGCGTTGAAGGCCTTGGAGCCTTAAGCTCCTACAATGAGCAGTTCTTC.

The chain employs TRBV27 and TRBJ1-6; D is possibly TRBD1 (5 bases). V lost 3 bases and J lost 2, with 14 bases in between. The CDR3 runs 17 residues. Germline V gene lookup returns CDR1 MNHEY and CDR2 SMNVEV (reference sequence). CDR3 residues: CASSLDFRGTYNSPLHF. Written as DNA, the CDR3 is TGTGCCAGCAGTTTGGACTTTAGGGGCACCTATAATTCACCCCTCCACTTT.